This TCR beta chain was found in a study of T cells in Graves' hyperthyroidism and ophthalmopathy. The germline V gene encodes CDR1 SGHTA and CDR2 FQGNSA. The CDR3 covers 15 residues. Trimming removed 5 bases from V and 6 bases from J, with 17 bases in between. At least ten counts were recorded for this clonotype. The TCR beta CDR3 regions underwent amplification using RNA transcripts as the source. In the first-round RT-PCR of the TCR CDR3, the HTBI primer set was used. TCRdb re-analysed the multiplex PCR reads in MiXCR, keeping a single row per CDR3 protein. The sample holds about 290,000 distinct CDR3 sequences; 12% to 15% are singletons and the top ten take 6.5% to 10%.

The V gene is TRBV7-2, the J gene TRBJ2-1, with D possibly matching TRBD2 (6 bases). This clonotype was sampled from a woman aged 40-49 years with Graves' hyperthyroidism. What was sequenced was blood. CDR3 in amino acids: CASSAGLPWGNEQFF. The CDR3 coding sequence is TGTGCCAGCAGCGCGGGACTGCCATGGGGCAATGAGCAGTTCTTC.